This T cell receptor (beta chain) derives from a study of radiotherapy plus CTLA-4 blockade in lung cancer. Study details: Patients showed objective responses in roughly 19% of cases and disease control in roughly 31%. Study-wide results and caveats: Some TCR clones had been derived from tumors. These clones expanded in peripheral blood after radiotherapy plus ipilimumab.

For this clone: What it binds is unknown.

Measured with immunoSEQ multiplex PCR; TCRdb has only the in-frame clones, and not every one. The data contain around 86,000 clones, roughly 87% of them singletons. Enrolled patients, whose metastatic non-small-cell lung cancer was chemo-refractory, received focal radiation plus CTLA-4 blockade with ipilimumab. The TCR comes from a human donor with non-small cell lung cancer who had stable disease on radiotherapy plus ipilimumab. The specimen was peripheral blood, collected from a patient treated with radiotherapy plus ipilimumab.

The CDR3 here is CASSLTRWASYEQYF. The CDR3 region has the DNA TGTGCCAGCAGCTTGACGAGGTGGGCCTCCTACGAGCAGTACTTC. V usage is TRBV5-5 and J usage is TRBJ2-7; D is unresolved. CDR3 length: 15 residues. CDR1 and CDR2 from the germline V gene are SGHKS and YYEKEE (reference sequence). V lost 1 base and J lost 0, with 11 bases in between.